This T cell receptor (beta chain) originates from a study of T-cell reconstitution after alpha-beta-depleted transplantation in children. In germline, CDR1 is SGHRS, CDR2 YFSETQ. Between the trimmed V and J ends, which lost 0 bases and 2 bases, there was a span of 8 bases. This CDR3 is built from 15 residues. This clonotype occurred many times. Molecular barcoding with unique molecular identifiers was used for the TCRbeta library. Each CDR3 protein gets one entry after TCRdb re-called the PCR reads with MiXCR. This table holds about 610,000 distinct CDR3 sequences, about 10% found once. This receptor was identified in a human donor who donated a stem cell graft to a child with acute myeloid leukemia. The source material was PBMCs from the stem cell graft donor, sampled from the stem cell graft. The chain joins TRBV5-1 to TRBJ2-2; D is possibly TRBD2 (5 bases). CDR3 region: CASSLARTNTGELFF. In DNA, the CDR3 is TGCGCCAGCAGCTTGGCGCGGACTAACACCGGGGAGCTGTTTTTT.